The 30 T cell receptor beta chains given below trace back to one sample, sequenced in a study of regulatory T cells in long-lasting Graves disease (dated by TCRdb to about 2021). The time point label of this sample denotes: newly diagnosed GD, antithyroid drugs for less than 3 months. RNA was extracted from PBMCs in TRIzol for both TCR sequencing and RNA sequencing. Receptors were amplified or captured by multiplex PCR. The sequencing machine was an Illumina HiSeq 4000. TCR beta libraries were built with iRepertoire HTBI primers and Arm-PCR amplification of CDR3 regions. TCRdb passed the public sequencing reads through fastp at Q25 and MiXCR, retaining productive beta sequences. Each record represents a unique CDR3 protein, reported with the most common genes and DNA among its rows. In this sample the table shows around 250,000 distinct CDR3 sequences, around 19% of which occur a single time. 14% of the sample comes from the top ten.

This same sample was also part of a study on T cells in Graves' hyperthyroidism and ophthalmopathy.

The specimen was peripheral blood mononuclear cells (PBMCs), collected at new diagnosis, from a patient treated with antithyroid drugs. The receptors were gathered from a woman between 25 and 40 years old with Graves disease. Donor details come from another sample of the same person, matched by shared clones.

This clonotype was detected many times. V usage is TRBV4-1 and J usage is TRBJ1-5, with TRBD1 matching over 7 bases. Trimming took 4 bases from V and 6 from J; bases not matched to a gene: 6. The V gene's germline CDR1 is MGHRA and CDR2 YSYEKL. The CDR3 contains 14 residues. CDR3 nucleotide sequence: TGCGCCAGCAGCCCGACAGGGATCGGTCAGCCCCAGCATTTT. Amino acids: CASSPTGIGQPQHF.

The rearrangement joins TRBV12-3 or TRBV12-4 to TRBJ1-2, with TRBD1 as a possible D gene (6 bases). The CDR3 is made up of 13 amino acids. Trimming left V 7 bases short and J 4 bases short, with 13 bases between. In DNA, the CDR3 is TGTGCCAGCACCGTGGGACACACCTATGGCTACACCTTC. Encoded protein: CASTVGHTYGYTF.

This clonotype has a count of ten or more. The chain has TRBV12-5 and TRBJ1-1; TRBD1 might be the D (5 bases). The CDR3 contains 14 residues. Germline loops: CDR1 LGHNT, CDR2 FRNRAP. The V and J ends lost 6 bases and 2 bases respectively, with 13 bases between them. The CDR3 nucleotides are TGTGCTAGTGGGGGGGTTGAGGGTAACACTGAAGCTTTCTTT. Translating it yields CASGGVEGNTEAFF.

This clonotype has ten or more counts. V usage is TRBV20-1 and J usage is TRBJ1-1; D is ambiguous. The germline V and J ends were trimmed by 4 bases and 1 base, with 10 bases remaining between them. The germline V gene has CDR1 DFQATT and CDR2 SNEGSKA (reference sequence). CDR3 length: 13 amino acids. The CDR3, as DNA: TGCAGTGCTAAGAGGGCGGGGAACACTGAAGCTTTCTTT. Its protein is CSAKRAGNTEAFF.

This clonotype was counted only a few times. The chain uses TRBV15 and TRBJ2-2, with D perhaps given as TRBD1 or TRBD2 (5 bases each). CDR1 LNHNV and CDR2 YYDKDF come from the germline V gene (reference sequence). This CDR3 is built from 15 residues. V lost 9 bases, J lost 4 bases, and 18 bases lay in between. The CDR3 spells CATSRSGTITGELFF. CDR3 coding DNA: TGTGCCACAAGTAGGTCGGGGACGATCACCGGGGAGCTGTTTTTT.

This clonotype was found many times. The chain uses TRBV5-6 and TRBJ1-5; no reliable D call. The germline V gene has CDR1 SGHDT and CDR2 YYEEEE. This CDR3 contains 16 residues. Trimming cost V 1 base and J 6 bases, with 17 bases left between them. CDR3 loop: CASSLFQKGPGQPQHF. CDR3 in DNA: TGTGCCAGCAGCTTGTTTCAAAAGGGTCCGGGTCAGCCCCAGCATTTT.

This clonotype has at least ten counts. The chain has TRBV29-1 and TRBJ1-1, with D hard to call. V lost 6 bases and J lost 6, with 14 bases in between. Germline V CDR1 and CDR2: SQVTM, ANQGSEA. CDR3 length: 12 amino acids. CDR3 loop: CSVPTEVSEAFF. The CDR3 DNA sequence: TGCAGCGTCCCAACTGAGGTGTCTGAAGCTTTCTTT. Combining the CDR3 with reference TRBV29-1 and TRBJ1-1 gives the whole variable domain SAVISQKPSRDICQRGTSLTIQCQVDSQVTMMFWYRQQPGQSLTLIATANQGSEATYESGFVIDKFPISRPNLTFSTLTVSNMSPEDSSIYLCSVPTEVSEAFFGQGTRLTVV.

This chain uses TRBV19 with TRBJ1-2; possible D gene TRBD1, 5 bases. V was trimmed by 6 bases and J by 7 bases, leaving 18 bases between them. The CDR3 runs 14 residues. Germline V CDR1 and CDR2: LNHDA, SQIVND (reference sequence). The CDR3 region is CASRERTGAIGYTF. For the CDR3, the DNA is TGTGCCAGTAGGGAAAGAACAGGCGCTATTGGCTACACCTTC.

On this clonotype: The junction does not match germline at one end; this may be a read error. The gene calls are TRBV3-1 and TRBJ2-1; 9 nucleotides line up with TRBD2. Germline V gene lookup returns CDR1 LGHDT and CDR2 YNNKEL (reference sequence). The CDR3 has 13 residues. The CDR3 DNA follows: TGTGCCAGCAGCCAAGATATAGGACTAGCGAAGGTCTTC. It encodes CASSQDIGLAKVF.

The chain links TRBV6-2 or TRBV6-3 to TRBJ1-6; the D is unclear. CDR1 is MNHEY and CDR2 is SVGEGT in the germline V gene. Trimming left V 3 bases short and J 7 bases short, with 10 bases between. The CDR3 covers 14 residues. DNA of the CDR3: TGTGCCAGCAGTTATCAGAGCGGGAATTCACCCCTCCACTTT. Its protein is CASSYQSGNSPLHF.

There are many counts of this clonotype. The chain carries TRBV5-1 and TRBJ2-3, with 8 bases aligning to TRBD2. The CDR3 is made up of 16 amino acids. Germline V gene lookup returns CDR1 SGHRS and CDR2 YFSETQ. V dropped 0 bases and J dropped 4; count of bases not matched to a gene: 7. CDR3 residues: CASSLVKAGGSDTQYF. CDR3 DNA sequence: TGCGCCAGCAGCTTGGTCAAGGCGGGGGGCTCAGATACGCAGTATTTT.

V and J are TRBV6-1 and TRBJ2-7; 8 positions match TRBD2. Unmatched junction bases numbered 7, after V lost 5 bases and J lost 1 base. CDR3 length: 15 residues. Per the germline V gene, CDR1 is MNHNS and CDR2 is SASEGT. The CDR3 nucleotides read TGTGCCAGCAGTAAACTAGCGGCCTCATCCTACGAGCAGTACTTC. This sequence encodes CASSKLAASSYEQYF.

This clonotype was seen repeatedly, ten times or more. The gene calls are TRBV5-1 and TRBJ1-1, with D possibly TRBD1 on 5 matching bases. The germline CDR1 and CDR2 sequences are SGHRS and YFSETQ. The CDR3 contains 13 residues. Deletions cut 0 bases from V and 5 bases from J, with 8 bases between. CDR3 sequence (DNA): TGCGCCAGCAGCTTGGGGGGGGAAACTGAAGCTTTCTTT. Its protein product is CASSLGGETEAFF.

This clonotype was counted many times. V usage is TRBV6-5 and J usage is TRBJ1-5, with D hard to call. Trimming pared 2 bases from V and 2 bases from J, leaving 7 bases between. This CDR3 contains 14 residues. Germline CDR1 MNHEY, CDR2 SVGAGI. CDR3 region: CASSYGVGNQPQHF. The CDR3 DNA reads as TGTGCCAGCAGTTACGGGGTGGGCAATCAGCCCCAGCATTTT.

The table lists this clonotype with many counts. The rearrangement joins TRBV6-1 to TRBJ2-1; D is undetermined. The germline V gene has CDR1 MNHNS and CDR2 SASEGT. The CDR3 consists of 15 residues. V lost 7 bases to trimming and J lost 5 bases, with 18 bases between them. CDR3 residues: CASTQDGSSDNEQFF. Here the CDR3 DNA reads TGTGCCAGCACCCAGGATGGCTCCAGTGACAATGAGCAGTTCTTC.

This clonotype has at least ten counts. V gene TRBV7-2 combines with J gene TRBJ1-3, with TRBD1 as a possible D gene (6 bases). The V end was cut by 0 bases, the J end by 4 bases, with 16 bases between. This CDR3 is built from 17 residues. Germline CDR1 reads SGHTA; CDR2 reads FQGNSA. Here the CDR3 reads CASSLAPQGSGGNTIYF. The CDR3 DNA reads TGTGCCAGCAGCTTAGCCCCCCAGGGGTCAGGAGGAAACACCATATATTTT.

This clonotype was detected many times. The chain employs TRBV20-1 and TRBJ1-1; D remains ambiguous. The germline V gene encodes CDR1 DFQATT and CDR2 SNEGSKA (reference sequence). This CDR3 spans 11 amino acids. Trimming left V 3 bases short and J 6 bases short, with 8 bases between. CDR3 DNA sequence: TGCAGTGCTAGCCGGATTGCTGAAGCTTTCTTT. Translating it yields CSASRIAEAFF.

The CDR3 region is CASSLRGGDSTDTQYF. CDR3 bases: TGTGCCAGCAGCTTGCGAGGAGGGGACAGCACAGATACGCAGTATTTT. The chain uses TRBV7-2 and TRBJ2-3; TRBD2 might be the D (6 bases). The CDR3 covers 16 residues. The germline CDR1 and CDR2 sequences are SGHTA and FQGNSA. The V and J ends lost 3 bases and 0 bases respectively, with 13 bases between them.

The chain employs TRBV19 and TRBJ1-2, with 7 nucleotides matching TRBD1. The CDR3 extends over 14 amino acids. From germline, CDR1 is LNHDA and CDR2 SQIVND (reference sequence). V trimming: 4 bases; J trimming: 2 bases; junction bases outside the gene matches: 4. CDR3 sequence: CASSRRGGNYGYTF. The DNA of the CDR3 is TGTGCCAGTAGTAGAAGAGGGGGCAACTATGGCTACACCTTC. The full variable domain, completed using reference TRBV19 and TRBJ1-2, is DGGITQSPKYLFRKEGQNVTLSCEQNLNHDAMYWYRQDPGQGLRLIYYSQIVNDFQKGDIAEGYSVSREKKESFPLTVTSAQKNPTAFYLCASSRRGGNYGYTFGSGTRLTVV.

This clonotype has at least ten counts. The chain recombines TRBV6-5 with TRBJ1-1; 8 nucleotides line up with TRBD1. CDR1 and CDR2 from the germline V gene are MNHEY and SVGAGI. The length of the CDR3 is 16 residues. V dropped 1 base and J dropped 5; count of bases not matched to a gene: 9. CDR3 sequence: CASSYYRTGWKTEAFF. The CDR3 DNA reads TGTGCCAGCAGTTACTATCGGACAGGGTGGAAAACTGAAGCTTTCTTT.

This clonotype has a count of ten or more. The genes are TRBV19 and TRBJ1-5, with D hard to call. The CDR3 has 15 residues. V was shortened by 4 bases and J by 1 base, with 11 bases between the two germline ends. CDR1 is LNHDA, CDR2 SQIVND, per germline (reference sequence). The CDR3 DNA follows: TGTGCCAGTAGTAACCGGGATGGAAGCAATCAGCCCCAGCATTTT. Protein product: CASSNRDGSNQPQHF.

CDR3 region: CASSYTPGVEQYF. The CDR3 DNA reads as TGTGCCAGCAGTTACACCCCGGGGGTCGAGCAGTACTTC. The gene calls are TRBV6-5 and TRBJ2-7; maybe TRBD2 (6 bases). V lost 2 bases and J lost 6, with 11 bases in between. This CDR3 has 13 amino acids. CDR1 and CDR2 from the germline V gene are MNHEY and SVGAGI.

This clonotype was detected ten times or more. The gene calls are TRBV28 and TRBJ1-1; no clear D. CDR1 is MDHEN and CDR2 is SYDVKM in the germline V gene. CDR3 length: 14 amino acids. Deletions cut 3 bases from V and 0 bases from J, with 8 bases between. CDR3: CASSFPRLNTEAFF. CDR3 bases: TGTGCCAGCAGTTTTCCCCGGTTGAACACTGAAGCTTTCTTT.

Worth noting for this clonotype: A much larger clone sits a single nucleotide away, making a read error possible. The chain couples TRBV6-1 to TRBJ1-4; possibly TRBD1 for D (6 bases). Germline V gene sequence: CDR1 MNHNS, CDR2 SASEGT. CDR3 length equals 14 residues. CDR3 in DNA: TGTGCCGGCAGCGGGACACGTTCGGGGGAAAAACTGTTTTTT. It specifies CAGSGTRSGEKLFF.

This clonotype was observed at least ten times. CDR3: CASSVGTVNSPLHF. The CDR3 DNA is TGTGCCAGCAGCGTAGGGACGGTTAATTCACCCCTCCACTTT. The chain links TRBV2 to TRBJ1-6; maybe TRBD1 (5 bases). Germline V lookup: CDR1 SNHLY, CDR2 FYNNEI. The CDR3 is made up of 14 amino acids. V lost 6 bases to trimming and J lost 6 bases, with 12 bases between them.

With regard to this clonotype: A much bigger clone sits one base away, suggesting this may be a read error. CDR3 loop: CANSLDSGSTDTQYF. DNA for the CDR3: TGTGCCAACAGCTTGGACAGTGGGAGCACAGATACGCAGTATTTT. The chain has TRBV5-5 and TRBJ2-3; D is possibly TRBD1 (6 bases). There are 15 residues in the CDR3. Per the germline V gene, CDR1 is SGHKS and CDR2 is YYEKEE (reference sequence).

This rearrangement joins TRBV7-2 to TRBJ1-5; 8 positions match TRBD1. Looked up from germline, CDR1 is SGHTA and CDR2 is FQGNSA. V lost 5 bases, J lost 7 bases, and 10 bases stayed unmatched. The CDR3 has 15 residues. DNA of the CDR3: TGTGCCAGCAGCCTGGGAGCAGGGGGCCCCCAGCCCCAGCATTTT. Translation gives CASSLGAGGPQPQHF.

This clonotype was seen a few times. This chain links TRBV6-1 with TRBJ2-5; 9 bases map to TRBD2. The CDR3 extends over 18 amino acids. The ends lost 6 bases at V and 3 bases at J; junction bases unmatched: 17. The germline gives CDR1 MNHNS, CDR2 SASEGT. The CDR3, as DNA: TGTGCCAGCAGCACTAAGGGACTAGCCGTTTCGTTTGAAGAGACCCAGTACTTC. It yields the protein CASSTKGLAVSFEETQYF.

The table lists this clonotype with many counts. V and J are TRBV27 and TRBJ2-3; 9 bases are a match to TRBD1. Per the germline V gene, CDR1 is MNHEY and CDR2 is SMNVEV (reference sequence). V lost 5 bases to trimming and J lost 6 bases; unmatched junction nucleotides: 3. The CDR3 runs 13 residues. Here the CDR3 reads CASSTDRGDTQYF. The CDR3 coding sequence is TGTGCCAGCAGTACAGACAGGGGGGATACGCAGTATTTT.

This clonotype was counted at least ten times. The chain has TRBV2 and TRBJ1-1; D ambiguous. The CDR3 sequence is 13 residues long. Germline V CDR1 and CDR2: SNHLY, FYNNEI. V was clipped by 5 bases and J by 1 base, with 8 bases between them. In DNA, the CDR3 is TGTGCCAGCAGTATCACACAGAACACTGAAGCTTTCTTT. Translating it yields CASSITQNTEAFF.